The sequence of this T cell receptor beta chain was determined in a study of blood T cell repertoires in COVID-19. The wider study: The United States, Italy and Spain were the sources of the acute and convalescent COVID-19 samples. PBMCs, B-cell-depleted T cells, or T cells were the source of the cDNA or gDNA that made up the material.

Authors' data handling: From reference gene primer amplification, estimates of nucleated cell counts were derived. Assay used: immunoSEQ multiplex PCR; TCRdb lists only in-frame clones, some missing. That table gives V, J and clone size, and the DNA gave D and trimming. The repertoire consists of fewer than 350,000 clones, with more than 75% occurring once and the leading ten covering about 2.2%. CDR3 length equals 14 residues. V lost 6 bases and J lost 1; bases outside the gene matches: 4. Germline V lookup: CDR1 MNHNY, CDR2 SVGAGI (reference sequence). This receptor was taken from a woman aged 25 to 39 who had recovered from COVID-19. The sequenced sample was peripheral blood. The chain uses TRBV6-6 and TRBJ2-5; 8 positions match TRBD1. The CDR3 sequence is CASRWDRTQETQYF. Written as DNA, the CDR3 is TGTGCCAGCAGATGGGACAGGACCCAAGAGACCCAGTACTTC.